This TCR beta chain was profiled in a study of blood T cells in healthy people across ages. The sample holds a few counts of this clonotype. The sample providers were healthy Caucasian people from Russia, aged about 6 to 90. The CDR3 has 17 amino acids. Germline values: CDR1 SGHRS, CDR2 YFSETQ. V lost 0 bases, J lost 0 bases, and 15 bases lay in between. Next came a second PCR, run for about 6 to 12 cycles, which used a sample-barcoded 5' primer along with a J-beta primer mix. TCRdb ran MiXCR on the 5' RACE reads and lists one entry per CDR3 protein. The sample lists 540,000 or so distinct CDR3 sequences; roughly 43% were seen once.

The receptor comes from a man aged 80 or over in good health. The material sequenced was blood. This chain joins TRBV5-1 and TRBJ2-5; maybe TRBD2 (5 bases). The CDR3 DNA reads as TGCGCCAGCAGCTTGGGCTCCGGGAACCACGACCAAGAGACCCAGTACTTC. It yields the protein CASSLGSGNHDQETQYF.